This T cell receptor (beta chain) was documented in a study of shared clonotypes between healthy human individuals. Some clones are missing from TCRdb's copy, which holds only in-frame ones; the method was immunoSEQ multiplex PCR. The sample contains roughly 1,600,000 clones, around 98.5% of which appear only once. J lost 4 bases, V lost 2 bases, and 13 bases had no gene match. CDR1 SGHVS and CDR2 FQNEAQ come from the germline V gene. This CDR3 is built from 18 residues. The chain combines TRBV7-8 with TRBJ1-5; 8 positions match TRBD1. The sample was naive CD4+ T cells sorted from blood. Subset reported: CD45RA+ positively selected. This sequence originates from a man in his thirties or forties in good health. CDR3 bases: TGTGCCAGCAGCTTAATGCGCCGGGACAGGTTTTCAAATCAGCCCCAGCATTTT. As protein: CASSLMRRDRFSNQPQHF.